The source of this TCR beta chain is a study of shared clonotypes between healthy human individuals. Study-wide points: Compared with clonotypes that all four donors shared, non-shared clonotypes had lower generation probabilities.

The germline gives CDR1 MDHEN, CDR2 SYDVKM. V shed 5 bases and J 8 bases; nucleotides not matched to a gene: 6. The CDR3 length is 14 residues. It was into CD45RA+ naive and CD45RA-negative memory subsets that the CD4+ cells were split. Some clones are missing from TCRdb's copy, which holds only in-frame ones; the method was immunoSEQ multiplex PCR. The table shows some 1,400,000 clones, with roughly 95% occurring only once. Points on this clone: Its antigen is undetermined.

Sample: naive CD4+ T cells sorted from blood. The sample's subset: CD45RA+ positively selected. The chain uses TRBV28 and TRBJ1-2, with 12 bases identical to TRBD1. The receptor was derived from a man aged 25 to 40 in good health. CDR3 DNA: TGTGCCAGCAGTAGGGACAGGGGGCAACGGGGCTACACCTTC. Its protein product is CASSRDRGQRGYTF.